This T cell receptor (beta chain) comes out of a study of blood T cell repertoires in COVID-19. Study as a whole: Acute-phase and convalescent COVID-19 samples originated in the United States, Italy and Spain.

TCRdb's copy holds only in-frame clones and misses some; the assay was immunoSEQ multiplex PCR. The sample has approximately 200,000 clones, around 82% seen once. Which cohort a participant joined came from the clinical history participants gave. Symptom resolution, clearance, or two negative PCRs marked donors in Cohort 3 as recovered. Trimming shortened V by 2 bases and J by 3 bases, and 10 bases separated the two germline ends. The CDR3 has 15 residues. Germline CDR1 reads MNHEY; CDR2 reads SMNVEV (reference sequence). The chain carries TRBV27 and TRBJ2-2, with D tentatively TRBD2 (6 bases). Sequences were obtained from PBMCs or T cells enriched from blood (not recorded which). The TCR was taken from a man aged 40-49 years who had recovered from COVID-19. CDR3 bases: TGTGCCAGCAGTTTACAGGGCGGGGACACCGGGGAGCTGTTTTTT. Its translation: CASSLQGGDTGELFF.